These 30 T cell receptor beta chains originate from one sample sequenced in a study of metastatic and nonmetastatic thyroid tumors. Every patient underwent thyroid surgery untreated. TCRdb reassembled clones from the PCR reads with MiXCR. The table shows just over 15,000 clones, with over 20% occurring only once. The sample taken for sequencing was tumor tissue. These receptors were obtained from a female donor with papillary thyroid cancer or a benign thyroid nodule (not recorded which). Some clones in this sample may be carry-over from other donors' samples.

A remark on this clone: A read error may produce the germline difference seen at one junction end. The chain employs TRBV25-1 and TRBJ2-1; a weak D match, TRBD1 (5 bases). This CDR3 has 20 amino acids. Germline V gene sequence: CDR1 MGHDK, CDR2 SYGVNS. Here the CDR3 reads CASSATTHFKTGCVDNEQFF. CDR3 sequence (DNA): TGTGCCAGCAGCGCCACAACCCACTTTAAGACGGGTTGTGTGGACAACGAGCAGTTCTTC.

On this clone itself: This CDR3 fails to terminate in the conserved phenylalanine or tryptophan, so it likely reflects a read error. The genes are TRBV30 and TRBJ2-7; 10 bases line up with TRBD1. The CDR3 runs to 16 residues. Germline trimming cut 2 bases from V and 5 bases from J; bases unmatched to any gene: 12. Germline values: CDR1 GTSNPN, CDR2 SVGIG (reference sequence). The CDR3 loop reads CAWSFTPGQGLDEQYL. In DNA, the CDR3 is TGTGCCTGGAGTTTTACACCGGGACAGGGGTTGGACGAGCAGTACCTC.

This clone was found many times. For the CDR3, the DNA is TGTGCCAGCAGCCAATCACAGTTTAATGAGCAGTTCTTC. Protein sequence: CASSQSQFNEQFF. V is TRBV16 and J is TRBJ2-1; D gene unclear. Between the trimmed V and J ends, which lost 0 bases and 7 bases, there was a span of 7 bases. This CDR3 is 13 amino acids long. Germline V gene data show CDR1 as KGHSY and CDR2 as FQNENV.

In its sample, this clone was seen many times. The sample holds other DNA sequences that translate to the same CDR3. The V gene is TRBV15, the J gene TRBJ2-3; D remains ambiguous. V was pared by 0 bases and J by 6 bases, with 7 bases between. Germline V lookup: CDR1 LNHNV, CDR2 YYDKDF (reference sequence). The CDR3 extends over 13 amino acids. CDR3 sequence reads: CATSRDPVDTQYF. CDR3 nucleotide sequence: TGTGCCACCAGCAGAGACCCGGTGGATACGCAGTATTTT.

In this sample, this clone turned up a few times. The chain carries TRBV6-1 and TRBJ2-7, with 8 nucleotides matching TRBD2. Germline V gene data show CDR1 as MNHNS and CDR2 as SASEGT. J gave up 10 bases and V 8 bases, and 13 bases lay outside the gene matches. The CDR3 is made up of 13 amino acids. This CDR3 reads CASREGVAYHQYF. Written as DNA, the CDR3 is TGTGCCAGCCGGGAGGGGGTAGCCTACCATCAGTACTTC.

A few counts support this clone. The genes are TRBV20-1 and TRBJ1-1; no clear D gene. The CDR3 consists of 13 residues. The germline V gene encodes CDR1 DFQATT and CDR2 SNEGSKA (reference sequence). Trimming cost V 0 bases and J 3 bases, with 8 bases left between them. The CDR3 reads CSARDRRDTEAFF. CDR3 DNA sequence: TGCAGTGCTAGAGATCGGAGGGACACTGAAGCTTTCTTT.

Many counts were recorded for this clone. Sequence at one end of the junction differs from germline and may be a read error. The chain carries TRBV28 and TRBJ2-7; D uncertain. The CDR3 length is 12 residues. In germline, CDR1 is MDHEN, CDR2 SYDVKM. The CDR3 DNA reads TGTGCCAGCAGCTCAGGAGTTTTTGGGGTGAGGTGG. Residues: CASSSGVFGVRW.

With regard to this clone: Being one base from a much bigger clone, this may be a read error. Other DNA variants within this sample encode the same CDR3. CDR3 in DNA: TGTGCCAGCAGCTTGGCTGGGCAAAATGAGCAATTCTTC. Translated: CASSLAGQNEQFF. This chain links TRBV5-5 with TRBJ2-1; D uncertain. There are 13 residues in the CDR3. Germline CDR1 reads SGHKS; CDR2 reads YYEKEE (reference sequence). Variable domain in full (rest from reference TRBV5-5 and TRBJ2-1): DAGVTQSPTHLIKTRGQQVTLRCSPISGHKSVSWYQQVLGQGPQFIFQYYEKEERGRGNFPDRFSARQFPNYSSELNVNALLLGDSALYLCASSLAGQNEQFFGPGTRLTVL.

This clone was found many times. This chain uses TRBV20-1 with TRBJ2-3; D is undetermined. Germline V gives CDR1 DFQATT, CDR2 SNEGSKA (reference sequence). V was shortened by 3 bases and J by 6 bases, with 13 bases between the two germline ends. This CDR3 has 13 amino acids. The CDR3, as DNA: TGCAGTGCTAGGGCCCCCCAGGAGGATACGCAGTATTTT. This codes for CSARAPQEDTQYF.

As for this clone: One end of the junction varies from germline; a read error may be responsible. The CDR3 loop is CASSLAGTIMDTESFF. CDR3 DNA: TGTGCCAGCAGCTTGGCCGGAACGATCATGGACACTGAATCTTTCTTT. The chain links TRBV5-6 to TRBJ1-1; perhaps TRBD1 as D (5 bases). The germline V gene has CDR1 SGHDT and CDR2 YYEEEE. The CDR3 covers 16 residues.

This clone has at least ten counts. This may be a read error: a much more frequent sequence differs by one nucleotide. The CDR3 does not close with the conserved phenylalanine or tryptophan, likely indicating a read error. This CDR3 is also generated by other DNA sequences in the sample. V usage is TRBV5-1 and J usage is TRBJ2-1; TRBD2 is a possible D gene (7 bases). V was pared by 4 bases and J by 4 bases, with 18 bases between. The CDR3 covers 16 residues. CDR1 and CDR2 from the germline V gene are SGHRS and YFSETQ. The CDR3 bases are TGCGCCAGCAGCGGTAGGGGGGAGGGCCGATACAATGAGCAGTTCCTC. As protein: CASSGRGEGRYNEQFL.

Ten or more counts support this clone. The V gene is TRBV5-6, the J gene TRBJ1-5; D perhaps matches TRBD1 (5 bases). The CDR3 length is 16 residues. Germline V CDR1 and CDR2: SGHDT, YYEEEE. Trimming removed 4 bases from V and 0 bases from J, with 14 bases in between. CDR3 residues: CASSQSGTYSNQPQHF. The CDR3 DNA reads TGTGCCAGCAGCCAGTCAGGGACCTATAGCAATCAGCCCCAGCATTTT.

This clone occurred many times. This sequence joins TRBV20-1 and TRBJ1-1; 9 bases map to TRBD1. The CDR3 has 13 residues. Per the germline V gene, CDR1 is DFQATT and CDR2 is SNEGSKA (reference sequence). The V and J ends lost 6 bases and 5 bases, in that order; junction bases with no gene match: 7. CDR3 DNA sequence: TGCAGTGCAAACAGGGGGCCTATAACTGAAGCTTTCTTT. This encodes CSANRGPITEAFF.

This clone turned up a few times. The DNA for the CDR3 is TGCAGCGTCGAAATGGAGGGCGGTGTAGGGGCAGATACGCAGTATTTT. Its translation is CSVEMEGGVGADTQYF. The V and J genes are TRBV29-1 and TRBJ2-3, with D tentatively TRBD2 (6 bases). CDR1 is SQVTM and CDR2 is ANQGSEA in the germline V gene. The ends were cut back, 6 bases at V and 4 bases at J, with 23 bases in the middle. This CDR3 is built from 16 residues.

This clone was counted ten times or more. The J gene is TRBJ1-1, the V gene TRBV18; 9 bases line up with TRBD1. The CDR3 sequence is 16 residues long. The V gene's germline CDR1 is KGHSH and CDR2 LQKENI. V lost 2 bases to trimming and J lost 1 base; unmatched junction nucleotides: 5. The CDR3 protein is CASSPGQGLQNTEAFF. The CDR3 coding sequence is TGTGCCAGCTCACCAGGACAGGGGCTGCAGAACACTGAAGCTTTCTTT.

There are a few counts of this clone. The chain has TRBV19 and TRBJ1-2; D possibly corresponds to TRBD1 (5 bases). V was shortened by 1 base and J by 7 bases, with 10 bases between the two germline ends. In germline, CDR1 is LNHDA, CDR2 SQIVND (reference sequence). This CDR3 is built from 13 residues. CDR3 in DNA: TGTGCCAGTAGTATAGGAACAGGAGCTGGCTACACCTTC. Translation gives CASSIGTGAGYTF.

The table lists this clone with a few counts. The chain combines TRBV6-1 with TRBJ2-7; D is undetermined. Trimming pared 6 bases from V and 6 bases from J, leaving 12 bases between. CDR1 is MNHNS and CDR2 is SASEGT in the germline V gene. The CDR3 contains 12 residues. DNA for the CDR3: TGTGCCAGCAGGAGGCTTAGCTCCGAGCAGTACTTC. It specifies CASRRLSSEQYF.

This clone was seen a few times. V usage is TRBV6-1 and J usage is TRBJ1-3; D is undetermined. The CDR3 has 15 residues. V lost 2 bases and J lost 4, with 12 bases in between. The germline gives CDR1 MNHNS, CDR2 SASEGT. The CDR3 sequence: CASSELSSGGNTIYF. CDR3 coding DNA: TGTGCCAGCAGTGAACTGTCTAGCGGGGGAAACACCATATATTTT.

The sample holds a few counts of this clone. V is TRBV15 and J is TRBJ2-2; TRBD1 aligns across 7 bases. The CDR3 totals 15 residues. J lost 4 bases, V lost 4 bases, and 6 bases had no gene match. Germline lookup yields CDR1 LNHNV and CDR2 YYDKDF (reference sequence). CDR3 loop: CATSIDRDGTGELFF. The CDR3, as DNA: TGTGCCACCAGCATTGACAGGGACGGCACCGGGGAGCTGTTTTTT.

V and J are TRBV20-1 and TRBJ2-5; maybe TRBD2 (5 bases). The CDR3 runs to 13 residues. The V end was cut by 0 bases, the J end by 4 bases, with 9 bases between. Germline lookup yields CDR1 DFQATT and CDR2 SNEGSKA (reference sequence). The CDR3 nucleotides are TGCAGTGCTAGAGACTATGCGGGAGAGACCCAGTACTTC. This sequence encodes CSARDYAGETQYF.

The genes are TRBV27 and TRBJ2-7, with 8 bases that match TRBD1. This CDR3 comprises 15 residues. V shed 1 base and J 5 bases; nucleotides not matched to a gene: 7. CDR1 and CDR2 from the germline V gene are MNHEY and SMNVEV (reference sequence). CDR3 DNA sequence: TGTGCCAGCAGTTTATTTCAGGGGGCGATCGACGAGCAGTACTTC. This sequence encodes CASSLFQGAIDEQYF.

This clone was seen many times. V is TRBV20-1 and J is TRBJ1-2; the D is unclear. Trimming removed 5 bases from V and 1 base from J, with 5 bases in between. This CDR3 region has 11 residues. Germline V gene sequence: CDR1 DFQATT, CDR2 SNEGSKA (reference sequence). For the CDR3, the DNA is TGCAGTGCTGGGGTTAACTATGGCTACACCTTC. Protein: CSAGVNYGYTF.

V and J are TRBV20-1 and TRBJ1-1; 11 nucleotides agree with TRBD1. With V trimmed by 0 bases and J by 3 bases, 12 bases remained unmatched. Germline V gene sequence: CDR1 DFQATT, CDR2 SNEGSKA (reference sequence). The CDR3 totals 18 residues. CDR3 region: CSARDTSGQGAGDTEAFF. The CDR3 DNA reads as TGCAGTGCTAGAGATACGTCAGGACAGGGGGCTGGGGACACTGAAGCTTTCTTT.

The table lists this clone with many counts. The chain links TRBV5-6 to TRBJ2-1; 13 positions agree with TRBD2. V lost 5 bases to trimming and J lost 7 bases; unmatched junction nucleotides: 12. This CDR3 contains 17 residues. Germline values: CDR1 SGHDT, CDR2 YYEEEE. In nucleotides, the CDR3 is TGTGCCAGCAGGAGACTAGCGGGAGGCACAGGTATGAATGAGCAGTTCTTC. Residues: CASRRLAGGTGMNEQFF.

Worth noting for this clone: A much more abundant neighbour one base away suggests this may be a read error. The sample carries other DNA sequences with the same CDR3. This chain links TRBV7-6 with TRBJ1-1; D not certain. This CDR3 region has 13 residues. The V gene's germline CDR1 is SGHVS and CDR2 FNYEAQ. CDR3 in amino acids: CASSTATRTEAFF. For the CDR3, the DNA is TGCGCCAGCAGCACTGCAACTCGCACTGAAGCTTTCTTT.

In this sample, this clone turned up a few times. The chain recombines TRBV19 with TRBJ2-3, with a weak D call TRBD2 (6 bases). Trimming took 3 bases from V and 4 from J, leaving 14 bases between them. The CDR3 extends over 15 amino acids. CDR1 is LNHDA, CDR2 SQIVND, per germline (reference sequence). The chain's CDR3 is CASSMAAGFADTQYF. The CDR3 DNA reads TGTGCCAGTAGTATGGCCGCGGGATTCGCAGATACGCAGTATTTT.

The V and J genes are TRBV7-3 and TRBJ2-3; D possibly uses TRBD1 or TRBD2 (5 bases each). There are 14 residues in the CDR3. Per germline, CDR1 SGHTA and CDR2 FQGTGA. The V end lost 6 bases, the J end lost 2 bases, and 12 bases lay between the germline ends. The DNA for the CDR3 is TGTGCCAGCAGAAAAATGGGGGACACAGATACGCAGTATTTT. As protein: CASRKMGDTDTQYF.

Within the sample, this clone is medium-sized. The chain employs TRBV12-3 or TRBV12-4 and TRBJ2-4, with TRBD2 as a possible D gene (5 bases). V was pared by 3 bases and J by 4 bases, with 7 bases between. CDR3 length: 13 amino acids. DNA for the CDR3: TGTGCCAGCAGTTTCGGCGGGAAAAACATTCAGTACTTC. Translation gives CASSFGGKNIQYF.

This sequence joins TRBV4-1 and TRBJ1-1, with a possible D match to TRBD1 (5 bases). Germline V gene data show CDR1 as MGHRA and CDR2 as YSYEKL. Trimming took off 3 bases at V and 9 bases at J, with 17 bases between the two ends. The CDR3 runs 14 residues. The CDR3 sequence: CASSQKGLSLKAFF. Written as DNA, the CDR3 is TGCGCCAGCAGCCAGAAGGGGCTTTCCCTCAAAGCTTTCTTT.

Relative to its sample, this clone is medium-sized. The gene calls are TRBV19 and TRBJ1-3; no definite D call. V lost 5 bases, J lost 0 bases, and 8 bases lay in between. This CDR3 region has 14 residues. CDR1 LNHDA and CDR2 SQIVND come from the germline V gene (reference sequence). The CDR3 spells CASSSVSSGNTIYF. In nucleotides, the CDR3 is TGTGCCAGTAGTTCCGTCAGCTCTGGAAACACCATATATTTT.